What follows is one TCR beta chain and its context. The data were obtained in a study of control samples from healthy donors and cancer patients. Clones were sequenced by immunoSEQ multiplex PCR, and TCRdb holds only the in-frame ones, with some missing. The sample holds 90,000 or so clones, around 90% seen once. Sequenced sample: blood. This TCR derives from a woman aged 65 to 85 in good health.

CDR3 sequence (DNA): TGTGCCAGCAGCGCAGGGGGGGACACTGAAGCTTTCTTT. Protein sequence: CASSAGGDTEAFF. The rearrangement uses TRBV7-8 and TRBJ1-1; 7 nucleotides agree with TRBD1. The CDR3 contains 13 residues. Germline CDR1 SGHVS, CDR2 FQNEAQ. After removal of 5 bases from V and 3 bases from J, the junction contained 3 bases not matched to a gene.